This record looks at one T cell receptor beta chain sequence and its context. Its antigen specificity is not known. At one end, the junction sequence differs from germline, possibly due to a read error. Sequencer: Illumina MiSeq. The SMARTer RACE cDNA Amplification kit was used to reverse transcribe the RNA, and the TCR beta CDR3 region was then amplified. RNA from sorted cells was extracted with the RNeasy Mini Kit. Illumina paired-end sequencing was applied to the TCR beta amplicons. Per the source publication's procedure: MiXCR, VDJtools and the tcR R package were the tools used to analyze the TCR repertoire. The inverse Simpson index was used to measure diversity, and clones were grouped as rare, small, medium or expanded based on each clone's proportion of the repertoire. TCRdb reanalyzed the raw reads on its own, using fastp at Q25 for trimming and MiXCR for clone calling, and kept in-frame beta chains. Each record represents a unique CDR3 protein, reported with the most common genes and DNA among its rows. For this entry, the V and J calls and clone size follow TCRdb and not the study's own pipeline. The sample data list about 5,000 distinct CDR3 sequences, and around 97% of these were observed just once. The top ten constitute 40% of the sample.

This sample is drawn from a study of regulatory T cells after allogeneic stem cell transplantation (dated by TCRdb to the late 2010s). Regarding the research as a whole: Patients were grouped by whether acute graft-versus-host disease developed within 100 days after stem cell transplantation. CD4+CD25+CD127- regulatory T cells were obtained from patient PBMCs by means of fluorescence-activated cell sorting. Conventional CD4+ T cells defined as CD4+CD25+/-CD127+ were also sorted and TCR-sequenced for comparison in the study. The regulatory T-cell TCR repertoire after allogeneic stem cell transplantation was compared between patients with and without acute graft-versus-host disease.

This sample's time point label indicates: 30 days after allogeneic hematopoietic stem cell transplantation. At 30 days after allogeneic hematopoietic stem cell transplantation, peripheral blood mononuclear cells were collected from the patients. Sequences SNHLY (CDR1) and FYNNEI (CDR2) are obtained from the germline V gene. Reading from cysteine to phenylalanine, the CDR3 counts 13 amino acids. CDR3 DNA is the only sequence kept; it has 39 bases, read in frame from the first base. The study at large found these results: Compared with patients who had graft-versus-host disease, patients without the disease had a regulatory T-cell TCR repertoire that was more focused and less diverse. No regulatory T-cell clones were found to be shared by all patients, and no significant correlation was observed between sorted cell numbers and the inverse Simpson index. A significantly larger repertoire share was occupied by the top 10 regulatory T-cell clones in non-GvHD patients, which suggested expansion of presumably allo-specific protective clones. Because the patient sample size was small, the findings needed validation in a larger cohort. Conventional CD4+ T-cell repertoire diversity did not differ significantly between patients with and without graft-versus-host disease.

The input for sequencing was sorted CD4+ T cells from blood (whether regulatory or conventional is not recorded), taken 30 days after allogeneic stem cell transplant. The chain joins TRBV2 to TRBJ2-3; a tentative D call is TRBD1 (6 bases match). This TCR was sampled from a human patient who had an allogeneic stem cell transplant, so the T cells may come from the graft donor. The CDR3 protein is CASSCHRADTQYF. The nucleotides read TGTGCCAGCAGTTGCCACAGGGCAGATACACAGTATTTT.